Below are 3 T cell receptor beta chains sequenced from a single sample in a study of metastatic and nonmetastatic thyroid tumors. Treatment of any kind had been given to no patient before thyroid surgery. TCRdb re-clonotyped the PCR reads through MiXCR. This table holds over 20,000 clones, 28% found once. The sample was tumor tissue. These receptors all stem from a male donor with papillary thyroid cancer or a benign thyroid nodule (not recorded which). Some clones in this sample may be carry-over from other donors' samples.

This clone occurred many times. The CDR3 loop is CASSEGETGLNGYTF. The CDR3 region has the DNA TGTGCCAGCAGTGAAGGGGAGACAGGTTTAAATGGCTACACCTTC. The chain combines TRBV6-1 with TRBJ1-2, with a weak D call TRBD1 (6 bases). Germline CDR1 is MNHNS and CDR2 is SASEGT. V gave up 1 base and J gave up 6 bases, with 15 bases separating them. The CDR3 has 15 residues.

Only a few counts were recorded for this clone. The chain combines TRBV7-9 with TRBJ1-2, with D unresolved. V lost 5 bases to trimming and J lost 5 bases, with 9 bases between them. Germline CDR1 is SEHNR and CDR2 is FQNEAQ (reference sequence). The CDR3 extends over 12 amino acids. CDR3 loop: CASSPVSYGYTF. The DNA for the CDR3 is TGTGCCAGCAGCCCCGTGAGTTATGGCTACACCTTC.

The chain combines TRBV4-1 with TRBJ2-1; perhaps TRBD2 as D (5 bases). The length of the CDR3 is 14 residues. V shed 0 bases and J shed 9 bases, with 12 bases lying between them. CDR1 is MGHRA and CDR2 is YSYEKL in the germline V gene. CDR3 loop: CASSQEIAGGEQFF. DNA of the CDR3: TGCGCCAGCAGCCAAGAGATCGCGGGCGGTGAGCAGTTCTTC.